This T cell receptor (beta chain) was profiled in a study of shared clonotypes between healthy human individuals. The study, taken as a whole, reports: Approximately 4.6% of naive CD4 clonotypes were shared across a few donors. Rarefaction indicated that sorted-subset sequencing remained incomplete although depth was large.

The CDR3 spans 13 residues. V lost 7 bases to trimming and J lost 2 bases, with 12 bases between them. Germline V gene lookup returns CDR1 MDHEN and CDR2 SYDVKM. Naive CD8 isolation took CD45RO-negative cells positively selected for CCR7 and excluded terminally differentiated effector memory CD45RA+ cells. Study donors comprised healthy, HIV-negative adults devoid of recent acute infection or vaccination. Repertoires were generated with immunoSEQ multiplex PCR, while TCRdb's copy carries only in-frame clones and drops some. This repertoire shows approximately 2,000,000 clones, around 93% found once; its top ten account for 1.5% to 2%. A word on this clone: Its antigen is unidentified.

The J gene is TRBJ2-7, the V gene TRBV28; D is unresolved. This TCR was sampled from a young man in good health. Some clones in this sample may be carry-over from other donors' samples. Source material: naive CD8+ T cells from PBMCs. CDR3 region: CASNGYAAYEQYF. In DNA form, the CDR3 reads TGTGCCAGCAACGGATACGCTGCCTACGAGCAGTACTTC.